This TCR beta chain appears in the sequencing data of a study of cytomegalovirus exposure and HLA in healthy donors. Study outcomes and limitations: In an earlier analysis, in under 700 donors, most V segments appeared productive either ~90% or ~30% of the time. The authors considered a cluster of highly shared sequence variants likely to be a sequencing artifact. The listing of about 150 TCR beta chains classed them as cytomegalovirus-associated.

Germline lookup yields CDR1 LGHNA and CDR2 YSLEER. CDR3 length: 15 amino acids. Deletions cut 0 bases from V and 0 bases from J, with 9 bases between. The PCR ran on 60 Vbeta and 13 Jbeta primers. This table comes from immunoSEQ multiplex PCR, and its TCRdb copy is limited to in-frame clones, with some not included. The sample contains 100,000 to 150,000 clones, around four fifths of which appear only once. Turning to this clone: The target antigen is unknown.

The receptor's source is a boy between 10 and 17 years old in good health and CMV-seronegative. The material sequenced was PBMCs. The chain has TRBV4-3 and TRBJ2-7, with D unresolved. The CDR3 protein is CASSQDGGSSYEQYF. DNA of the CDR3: TGCGCCAGCAGCCAAGATGGCGGCAGCTCCTACGAGCAGTACTTC.